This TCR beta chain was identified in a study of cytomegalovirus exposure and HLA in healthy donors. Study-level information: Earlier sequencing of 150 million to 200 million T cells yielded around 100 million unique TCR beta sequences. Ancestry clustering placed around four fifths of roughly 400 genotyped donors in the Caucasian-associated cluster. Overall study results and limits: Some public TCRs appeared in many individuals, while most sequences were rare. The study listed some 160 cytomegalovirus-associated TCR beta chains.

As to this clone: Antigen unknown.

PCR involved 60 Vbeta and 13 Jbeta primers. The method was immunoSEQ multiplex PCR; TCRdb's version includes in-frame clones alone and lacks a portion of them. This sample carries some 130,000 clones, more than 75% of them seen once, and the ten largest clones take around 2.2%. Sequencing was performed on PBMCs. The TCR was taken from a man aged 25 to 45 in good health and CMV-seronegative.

CDR3 residues: CAWSVLGQGGNEQYF. The CDR3 DNA reads as TGTGCCTGGAGTGTACTCGGACAGGGAGGGAACGAGCAGTACTTC. This chain uses TRBV30 with TRBJ2-7; the D gene is possibly TRBD1 (8 bases). V was clipped by 0 bases and J by 5 bases, with 17 bases between them. The CDR3 has 15 residues. CDR1 and CDR2 from the germline V gene are GTSNPN and SVGIG (reference sequence).